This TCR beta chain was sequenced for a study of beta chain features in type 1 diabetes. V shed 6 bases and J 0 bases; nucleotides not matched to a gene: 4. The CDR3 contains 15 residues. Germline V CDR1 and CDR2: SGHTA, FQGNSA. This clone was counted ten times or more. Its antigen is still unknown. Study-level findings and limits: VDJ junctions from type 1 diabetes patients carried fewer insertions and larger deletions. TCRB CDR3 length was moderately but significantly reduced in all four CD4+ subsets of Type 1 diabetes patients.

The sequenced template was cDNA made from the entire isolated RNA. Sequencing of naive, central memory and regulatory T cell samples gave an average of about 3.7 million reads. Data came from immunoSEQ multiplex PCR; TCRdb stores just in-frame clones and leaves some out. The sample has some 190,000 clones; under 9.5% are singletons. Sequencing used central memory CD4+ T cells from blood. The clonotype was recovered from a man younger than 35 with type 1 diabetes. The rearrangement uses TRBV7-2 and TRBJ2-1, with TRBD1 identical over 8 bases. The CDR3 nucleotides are TGTGCCAGCAGTCCTACAGGGGGCTCCTACAATGAGCAGTTCTTC. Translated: CASSPTGGSYNEQFF.